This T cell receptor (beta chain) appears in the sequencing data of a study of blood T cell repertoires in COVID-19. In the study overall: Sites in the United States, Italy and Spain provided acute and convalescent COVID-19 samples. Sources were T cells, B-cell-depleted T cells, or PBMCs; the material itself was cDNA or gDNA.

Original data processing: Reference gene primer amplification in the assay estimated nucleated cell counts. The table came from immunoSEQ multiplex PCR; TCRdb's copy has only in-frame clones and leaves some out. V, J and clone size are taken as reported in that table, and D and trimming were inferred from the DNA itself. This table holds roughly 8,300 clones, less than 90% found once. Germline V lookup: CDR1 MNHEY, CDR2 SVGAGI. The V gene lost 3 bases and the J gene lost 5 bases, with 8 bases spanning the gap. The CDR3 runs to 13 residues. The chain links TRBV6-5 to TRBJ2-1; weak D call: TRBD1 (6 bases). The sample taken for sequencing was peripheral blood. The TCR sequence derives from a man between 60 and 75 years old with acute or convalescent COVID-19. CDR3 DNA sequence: TGTGCCAGCAGTTATCAGGGGCACAATGAGCAGTTCTTC. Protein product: CASSYQGHNEQFF.